This T cell receptor (beta chain) was retrieved from a study of blood T cell repertoires in COVID-19. The CDR3 contains 14 residues. The germline V gene encodes CDR1 MGHRA and CDR2 YSYEKL. The germline V and J ends were trimmed by 4 bases and 4 bases, with 13 bases remaining between them. This clone was seen a handful of times. Study processing details: Reference gene primer amplification gave nucleated cell count estimates. Produced via immunoSEQ multiplex PCR; TCRdb's table is partial and in-frame only. V, J and clone size are those of that table, while D and trimming were read from the DNA. The table lists some 350,000 clones, 80% to 90% of them singletons. Resolution of symptoms, clearance, or two negative PCRs was present in recovered Cohort 3 donors.

Sequencing input: PBMCs or T cells enriched from blood (not recorded which). The receptor comes from a woman in her 30s who had recovered from COVID-19. The chain couples TRBV4-1 to TRBJ1-2; D is possibly TRBD1 (6 bases). The CDR3 DNA follows: TGCGCCAGCAGCCGACCTGGACAGTTCTATGGCTACACCTTC. Translated: CASSRPGQFYGYTF.